This is a list of T cell receptor beta chains from one sample in a study of shared clonotypes between healthy human individuals. The method was immunoSEQ multiplex PCR; TCRdb's version includes in-frame clones alone and lacks a portion of them. Of fewer than 130,000 clones listed, less than 75% are singletons. The source material was memory CD8+ T cells sorted from blood. The receptors here all came from a woman under 40 in good health. CDR3s include the opening cysteine and the closing phenylalanine or tryptophan. D genes are given only for firm matches. For some rows the clone size is stated as once, few or many, or as a class when expanded; others skip it.

TRBV11-2	-	-	TRBJ2-3	TGTGCCAGCAGTCCACCTCCTAGCGCAGATACGCAGTATTTT	CASSPPPSADTQYF
TRBV11-2	-	-	TRBJ2-1	TGTGCCAGCAGCCTAACTAGAGGTCCCTACAATGAGCAGTTCTTC	CASSLTRGPYNEQFF
TRBV18	-	-	TRBJ2-1	TGTGCCAGCTCACAGGACTATGAGCAGTTCTTC	CASSQDYEQFF
TRBV19	-	many	TRBJ2-7	TGTGCCAGTGGGTCACTTGGAGCCGAGCAGTACTTC	CASGSLGAEQYF
TRBV6-4	TRBD2	-	TRBJ2-1	TGTGCCAGCAGTGACTCTACTAGCGGGACTCCCAATGAGCAGTTCTTC	CASSDSTSGTPNEQFF
TRBV5-4	-	few	TRBJ2-3	TGTGCCAGCAGCTTGGATCATGCGGGTACGCAGTATTTT	CASSLDHAGTQYF
TRBV7-1	-	-	TRBJ2-7	TGTGCCAGCAGCATTCCTGGGTCGCAATCCTACGAGCAGTACTTC	CASSIPGSQSYEQYF
TRBV2	-	-	TRBJ2-6	TGTGCCAGCAGTGGTTGGGGCTCTGGGGCCAACGTCCTGACTTTC	CASSGWGSGANVLTF
TRBV30	-	-	TRBJ1-1	TGTGCCGGGGGGAAGAACACTGAAGCTTTCTTT	CAGGKNTEAFF
TRBV6-4	-	-	TRBJ2-1	TGTGCCAGCAGTTACTCGAATGAGCAGTTCTTC	CASSYSNEQFF
TRBV27	TRBD1	-	TRBJ2-7	TGTGCCAGCAGTCCACGGACAGGGGGCTACGAGCAGTACTTC	CASSPRTGGYEQYF